Shown below are 4 T cell receptor beta chains from a single sample sequenced in a study of cytomegalovirus exposure and HLA in healthy donors. Clones were sequenced by immunoSEQ multiplex PCR, and TCRdb holds only the in-frame ones, with some missing. The sample shows fewer than 250,000 clones, around 88% of them seen only once. The sample consisted of PBMCs. All receptors come from a woman aged 18 to 35 in good health and CMV-seronegative.

The chain carries TRBV15 and TRBJ1-2, with TRBD1 as a possible D gene (5 bases). Looked up from germline, CDR1 is LNHNV and CDR2 is YYDKDF (reference sequence). The CDR3 has 14 residues. The V end lost 4 bases, the J end lost 8 bases, and 17 bases lay between the germline ends. The CDR3 here is CATSIGRAVNGYTF. As DNA, the CDR3 is TGTGCCACCAGCATTGGCAGGGCAGTCAACGGCTACACCTTC.

The V gene is TRBV29-1, the J gene TRBJ1-2, with 7 bases lining up with TRBD1. CDR3 length: 16 amino acids. V dropped 6 bases and J dropped 1; count of bases not matched to a gene: 14. Germline loops: CDR1 SQVTM, CDR2 ANQGSEA. In DNA form, the CDR3 reads TGCAGCGTAACCGGGACAGTGGGGATGATTAACTATGGCTACACCTTC. Translating it yields CSVTGTVGMINYGYTF. The full variable domain, completed using reference TRBV29-1 and TRBJ1-2, is SAVISQKPSRDICQRGTSLTIQCQVDSQVTMMFWYRQQPGQSLTLIATANQGSEATYESGFVIDKFPISRPNLTFSTLTVSNMSPEDSSIYLCSVTGTVGMINYGYTFGSGTRLTVV.

The gene calls are TRBV7-2 and TRBJ1-2; no definite D call. The germline V gene has CDR1 SGHTA and CDR2 FQGNSA. V dropped 3 bases and J dropped 5 bases, with 13 bases sitting between them. The CDR3 totals 14 residues. In DNA form, the CDR3 reads TGTGCCAGCAGCTTCCCGGGAGCCTTTTATGGCTACACCTTC. Protein product: CASSFPGAFYGYTF.

The chain carries TRBV19 and TRBJ2-7; D not resolved. CDR1 LNHDA and CDR2 SQIVND come from the germline V gene (reference sequence). Trimming cost V 5 bases and J 1 base, with 6 bases left between them. The CDR3 totals 12 residues. The CDR3 is CASSPRSYEQYF. CDR3 coding DNA: TGTGCCAGTAGTCCCCGGTCCTACGAGCAGTACTTC. Filled out from reference TRBV19 and TRBJ2-7, the complete variable domain reads DGGITQSPKYLFRKEGQNVTLSCEQNLNHDAMYWYRQDPGQGLRLIYYSQIVNDFQKGDIAEGYSVSREKKESFPLTVTSAQKNPTAFYLCASSPRSYEQYFGPGTRLTVT.